The present TCR beta chain was sequenced within a study of CD8+ T cells in alopecia areata. Study-level findings and limits: Compared with normal scalp, lesional scalp had higher clonality and more expanded CD8+ clones.

In this sample, this clone turned up a few times. The antigen is unknown. After isolation, RNA underwent reverse transcription to generate cDNA as the sequencing template. This table comes from immunoSEQ multiplex PCR, and its TCRdb copy is limited to in-frame clones, with some not included. This table holds 200,000 or so clones, about 62% found once. Treatment indicated: oral pan-JAK inhibitor, 5-10 mg twice daily. Obtained from alopecia areata patients were lesional scalp punch biopsies along with peripheral blood. Sequences were derived from CD4+ T cells sorted from blood, sampled at week 24, from a patient treated with tofacitinib. This receptor was identified in a human donor with alopecia areata.

The chain's CDR3 is CASSYEAVGFNEQFF. The CDR3 DNA reads as TGTGCCAGCAGTTACGAAGCGGTGGGGTTCAATGAGCAGTTCTTC. The chain is built from TRBV6-5 and TRBJ2-1, with a possible D match to TRBD2 (5 bases). CDR3 size: 15 residues. V was clipped by 2 bases and J by 6 bases, with 14 bases between them. Germline CDR1 is MNHEY and CDR2 is SVGAGI.